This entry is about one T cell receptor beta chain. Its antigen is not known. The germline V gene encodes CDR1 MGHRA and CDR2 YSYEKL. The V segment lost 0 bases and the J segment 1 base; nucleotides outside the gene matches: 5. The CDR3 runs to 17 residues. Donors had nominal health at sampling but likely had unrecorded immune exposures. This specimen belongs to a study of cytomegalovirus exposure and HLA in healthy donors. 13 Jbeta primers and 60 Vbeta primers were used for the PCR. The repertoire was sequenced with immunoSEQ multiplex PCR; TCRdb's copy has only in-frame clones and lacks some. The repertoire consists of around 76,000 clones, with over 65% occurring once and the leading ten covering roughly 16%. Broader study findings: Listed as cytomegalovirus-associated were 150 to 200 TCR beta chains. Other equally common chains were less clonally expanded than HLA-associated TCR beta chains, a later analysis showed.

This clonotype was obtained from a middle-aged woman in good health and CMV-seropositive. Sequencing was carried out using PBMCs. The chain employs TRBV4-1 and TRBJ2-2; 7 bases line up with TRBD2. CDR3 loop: CASSQDGSGGNTGELFF. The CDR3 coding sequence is TGCGCCAGCAGCCAAGATGGTTCGGGGGGGAACACCGGGGAGCTGTTTTTT.